Each of the 5 T cell receptor beta chains below was sequenced from the same sample in a study of graft-versus-host responses after intestinal transplantation. The method was immunoSEQ multiplex PCR; TCRdb's version includes in-frame clones alone and lacks a portion of them. Altogether 57,000 or so clones are present, approximately 90% being singletons, with the ten largest covering 2.7%. This specimen was PBMCs, taken about 120 days after intestinal transplantation. Every receptor here comes from a human patient who received an intestinal transplant, so some T cells may come from the graft donor.

The rearrangement joins TRBV6-5 to TRBJ2-1; D unresolved. The CDR3 is 14 residues long. V dropped 2 bases and J dropped 3 bases, with 8 bases sitting between them. Germline V CDR1 and CDR2: MNHEY, SVGAGI. CDR3 nucleotides: TGTGCCAGCAGTTACGCGTCAGACTACAATGAGCAGTTCTTC. As protein: CASSYASDYNEQFF.

The V gene is TRBV5-4, the J gene TRBJ2-5; 16 bases align to TRBD2. The trim removed 4 bases at V and 6 bases at J, leaving 3 bases unmatched. The CDR3 is 15 residues long. Germline loops: CDR1 SGHNT, CDR2 YYREEE (reference sequence). CDR3 DNA sequence: TGTGCCAGCAGCCCGGGACTAGCGGGGGGGCAGACCCAGTACTTC. The encoded protein is CASSPGLAGGQTQYF.

Written as DNA, the CDR3 is TGTGCCAGCTCACCACCAGTAGGGGGGCCCCGGCTGTTGCTGTTTTTT. Translated: CASSPPVGGPRLLLFF. This chain uses TRBV18 with TRBJ2-2; the D call may be TRBD1 or TRBD2 (6 bases each). Germline lookup yields CDR1 KGHSH and CDR2 LQKENI. V was cut by 0 bases and J by 13 bases, with 21 bases left in between. The CDR3 loop spans 16 amino acids.

This chain links TRBV7-9 with TRBJ2-1; 8 positions agree with TRBD2. The length of the CDR3 is 12 residues. The germline V gene encodes CDR1 SEHNR and CDR2 FQNEAQ (reference sequence). V dropped 5 bases and J dropped 10; count of bases not matched to a gene: 4. CDR3 sequence: CASSPTSDEQFF. The DNA for the CDR3 is TGTGCCAGCAGCCCGACTAGCGACGAGCAGTTCTTC. The full variable domain, its missing parts supplied by reference TRBV7-9 and TRBJ2-1, is DTGVSQNPRHKITKRGQNVTFRCDPISEHNRLYWYRQTLGQGPEFLTYFQNEAQLEKSRLLSDRFSAERPKGSFSTLEIQRTEQGDSAMYLCASSPTSDEQFFGPGTRLTVL.

V and J are TRBV11-1 and TRBJ2-6; D remains unclear. This CDR3 region has 15 residues. The germline CDR1 and CDR2 sequences are SGHAT and FQDESV (reference sequence). V was trimmed by 3 bases and J by 0 bases, leaving 6 bases between them. CDR3 nucleotide sequence: TGTGCCAGCAGCTTGATCACCTCTGGGGCCAACGTCCTGACTTTC. It translates to CASSLITSGANVLTF.